This entry is about one T cell receptor (beta chain). Its antigen target is currently unknown. One base away there is no much larger clone; base qualities are not given. This record belongs to a study of T cell changes during pregnancy in multiple sclerosis (dated by TCRdb to between 2018 and 2021). Turning to the overall study: The study examined how the T cell repertoire changed over the course of pregnancy in women with multiple sclerosis.

Counted from cysteine to phenylalanine, this CDR3 has 15 amino acids. Solely the CDR3 DNA is kept, with 45 bases framed from the first base. The V end gives up 5 bases and the J end 5 bases, leaving 10 bases in the junction not matched to a gene. CDR1 and CDR2 were assigned from the germline V gene (reference sequence) as LNHDA and SQIVND. Libraries came from the immunoSEQ multiplex PCR assay. In its TCRdb copy, this immuneACCESS table keeps in-frame sequences only and misses some clones. Where compared with another copy, unresolved V genes explain less than half of these, and the others have no known cause. In all, the sample holds 43,000 or so clones, and roughly 90% of those were seen once. Clones ranked in the top ten supply about 1.8% of the sample.

The rearrangement combines TRBV19 with TRBJ2-5, and 8 junctional nucleotides match TRBD1. Material: peripheral blood, obtained in the first trimester of pregnancy. The sequence derives from a female donor with multiple sclerosis, enrolled in a pregnancy study. The DNA is TGTGCCAGTAGTCAAATTGGACAGGGTCGGGAGACCCAGTACTTC. Its protein product is CASSQIGQGRETQYF.